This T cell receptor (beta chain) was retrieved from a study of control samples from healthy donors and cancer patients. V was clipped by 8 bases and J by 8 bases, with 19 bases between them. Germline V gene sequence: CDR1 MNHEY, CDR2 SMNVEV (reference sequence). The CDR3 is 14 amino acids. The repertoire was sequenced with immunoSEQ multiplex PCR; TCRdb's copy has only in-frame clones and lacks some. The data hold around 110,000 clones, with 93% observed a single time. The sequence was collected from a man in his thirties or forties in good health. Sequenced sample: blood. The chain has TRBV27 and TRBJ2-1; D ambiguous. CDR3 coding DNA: TGTGCCAGCGCGAATAACGGTCCGACGGATGAGCAGTTCTTC. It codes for CASANNGPTDEQFF.